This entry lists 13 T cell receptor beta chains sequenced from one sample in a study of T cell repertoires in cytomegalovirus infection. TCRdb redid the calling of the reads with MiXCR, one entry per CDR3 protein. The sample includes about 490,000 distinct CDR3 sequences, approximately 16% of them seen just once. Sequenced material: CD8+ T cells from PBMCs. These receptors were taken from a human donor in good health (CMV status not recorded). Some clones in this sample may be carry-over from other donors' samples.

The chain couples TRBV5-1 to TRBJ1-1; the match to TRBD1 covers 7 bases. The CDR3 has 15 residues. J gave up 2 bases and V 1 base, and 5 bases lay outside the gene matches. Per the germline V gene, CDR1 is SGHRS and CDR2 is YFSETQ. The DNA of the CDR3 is TGCGCCAGCAGCTTGAGGGGGCGCATTAACACTGAAGCTTTCTTT. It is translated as CASSLRGRINTEAFF.

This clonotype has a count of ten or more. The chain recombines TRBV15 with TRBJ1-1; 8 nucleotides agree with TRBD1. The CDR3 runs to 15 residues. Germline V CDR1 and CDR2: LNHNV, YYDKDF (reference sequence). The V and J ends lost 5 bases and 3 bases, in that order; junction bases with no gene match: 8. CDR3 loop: CATSSPLQGDTEAFF. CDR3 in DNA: TGTGCCACCAGCTCCCCACTACAGGGGGACACTGAAGCTTTCTTT.

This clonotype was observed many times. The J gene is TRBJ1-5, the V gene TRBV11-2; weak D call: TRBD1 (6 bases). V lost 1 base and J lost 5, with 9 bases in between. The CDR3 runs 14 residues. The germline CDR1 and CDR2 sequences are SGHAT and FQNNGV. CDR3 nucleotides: TGTGCCAGCAGCTTAGCAGGGGCTTATCAGCCCCAGCATTTT. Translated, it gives CASSLAGAYQPQHF.

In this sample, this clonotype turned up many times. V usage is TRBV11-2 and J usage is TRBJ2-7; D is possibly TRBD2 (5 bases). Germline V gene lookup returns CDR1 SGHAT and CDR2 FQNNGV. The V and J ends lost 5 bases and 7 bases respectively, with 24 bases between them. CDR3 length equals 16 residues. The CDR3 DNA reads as TGTGCCAGCAGCGTAGCGAGACGGAGCCCCTATGGGGAGCAGTACTTC. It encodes CASSVARRSPYGEQYF.

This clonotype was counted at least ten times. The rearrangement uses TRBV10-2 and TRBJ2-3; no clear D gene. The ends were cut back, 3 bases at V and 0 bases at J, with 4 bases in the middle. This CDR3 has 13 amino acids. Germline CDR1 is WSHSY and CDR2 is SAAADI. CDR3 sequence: CASSDFSTDTQYF. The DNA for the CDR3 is TGCGCCAGCAGTGATTTCAGCACAGATACGCAGTATTTT.

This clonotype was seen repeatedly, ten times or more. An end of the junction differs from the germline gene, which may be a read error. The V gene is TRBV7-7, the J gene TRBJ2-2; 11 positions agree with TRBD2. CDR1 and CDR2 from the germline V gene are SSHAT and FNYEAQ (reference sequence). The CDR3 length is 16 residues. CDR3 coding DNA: TGTGCTAGCAGACCCACTAGCGGGAGTTGGGCCGGGGAGCTGTTTTTT. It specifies CASRPTSGSWAGELFF.

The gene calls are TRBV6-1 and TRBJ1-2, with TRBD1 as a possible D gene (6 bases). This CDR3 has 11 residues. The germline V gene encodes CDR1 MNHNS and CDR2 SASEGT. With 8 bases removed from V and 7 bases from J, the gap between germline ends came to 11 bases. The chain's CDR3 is CASSGDRGYTF. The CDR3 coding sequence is TGTGCCAGCTCAGGGGACCGTGGCTACACCTTC.

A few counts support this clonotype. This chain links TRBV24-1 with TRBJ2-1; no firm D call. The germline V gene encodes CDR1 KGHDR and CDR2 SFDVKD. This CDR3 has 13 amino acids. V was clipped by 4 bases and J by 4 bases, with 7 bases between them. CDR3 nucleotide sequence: TGTGCCACCAGTGACTCAGATTACAATGAGCAGTTCTTC. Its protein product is CATSDSDYNEQFF.

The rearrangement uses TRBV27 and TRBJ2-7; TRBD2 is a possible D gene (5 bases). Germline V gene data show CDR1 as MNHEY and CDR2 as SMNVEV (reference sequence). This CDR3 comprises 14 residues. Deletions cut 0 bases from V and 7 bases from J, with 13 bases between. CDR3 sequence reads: CASSLSYSRREQYF. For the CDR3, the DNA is TGTGCCAGCAGTTTATCGTACAGCCGGAGGGAGCAGTACTTC.

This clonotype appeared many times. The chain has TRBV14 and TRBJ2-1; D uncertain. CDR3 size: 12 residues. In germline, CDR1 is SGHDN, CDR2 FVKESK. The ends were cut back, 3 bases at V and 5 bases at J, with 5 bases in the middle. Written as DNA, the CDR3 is TGTGCCAGCAGCCACACCGACAATGAGCAGTTCTTC. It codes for CASSHTDNEQFF.

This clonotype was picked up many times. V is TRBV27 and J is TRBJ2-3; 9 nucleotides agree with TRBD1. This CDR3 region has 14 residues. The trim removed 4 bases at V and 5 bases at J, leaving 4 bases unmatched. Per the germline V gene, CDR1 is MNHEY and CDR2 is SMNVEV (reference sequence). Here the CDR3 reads CASSSPTGGDTQYF. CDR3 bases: TGTGCCAGCAGTTCTCCGACAGGGGGAGATACGCAGTATTTT.

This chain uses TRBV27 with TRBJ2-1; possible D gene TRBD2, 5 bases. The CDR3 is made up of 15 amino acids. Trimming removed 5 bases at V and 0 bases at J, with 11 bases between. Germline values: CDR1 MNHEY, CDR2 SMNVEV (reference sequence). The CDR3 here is CASSGSGRSYNEQFF. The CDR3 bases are TGTGCCAGCAGTGGGAGCGGTCGCTCCTACAATGAGCAGTTCTTC.

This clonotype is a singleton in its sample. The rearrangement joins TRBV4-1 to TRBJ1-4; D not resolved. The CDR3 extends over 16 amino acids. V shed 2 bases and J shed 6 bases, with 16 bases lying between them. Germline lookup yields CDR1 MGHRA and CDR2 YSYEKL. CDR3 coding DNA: TGCGCCAGCAGCCAACCGGTCTATGAGGCGGATGAAAAACTGTTTTTT. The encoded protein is CASSQPVYEADEKLFF.